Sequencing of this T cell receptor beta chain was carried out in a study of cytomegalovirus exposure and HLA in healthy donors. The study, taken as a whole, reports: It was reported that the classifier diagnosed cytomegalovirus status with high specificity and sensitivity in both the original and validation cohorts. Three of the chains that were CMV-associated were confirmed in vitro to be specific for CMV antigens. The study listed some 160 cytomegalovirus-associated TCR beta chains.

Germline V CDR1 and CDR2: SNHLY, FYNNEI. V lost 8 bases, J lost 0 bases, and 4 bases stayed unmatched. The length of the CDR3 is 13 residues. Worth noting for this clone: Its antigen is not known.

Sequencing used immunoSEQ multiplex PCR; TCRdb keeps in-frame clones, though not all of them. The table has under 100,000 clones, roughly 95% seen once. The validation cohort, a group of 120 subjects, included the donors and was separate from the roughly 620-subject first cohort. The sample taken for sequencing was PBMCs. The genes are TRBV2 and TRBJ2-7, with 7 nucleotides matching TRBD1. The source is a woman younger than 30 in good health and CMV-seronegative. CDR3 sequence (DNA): TGTGCCAGCCACCGGGACAGCTCCTACGAGCAGTACTTC. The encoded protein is CASHRDSSYEQYF.